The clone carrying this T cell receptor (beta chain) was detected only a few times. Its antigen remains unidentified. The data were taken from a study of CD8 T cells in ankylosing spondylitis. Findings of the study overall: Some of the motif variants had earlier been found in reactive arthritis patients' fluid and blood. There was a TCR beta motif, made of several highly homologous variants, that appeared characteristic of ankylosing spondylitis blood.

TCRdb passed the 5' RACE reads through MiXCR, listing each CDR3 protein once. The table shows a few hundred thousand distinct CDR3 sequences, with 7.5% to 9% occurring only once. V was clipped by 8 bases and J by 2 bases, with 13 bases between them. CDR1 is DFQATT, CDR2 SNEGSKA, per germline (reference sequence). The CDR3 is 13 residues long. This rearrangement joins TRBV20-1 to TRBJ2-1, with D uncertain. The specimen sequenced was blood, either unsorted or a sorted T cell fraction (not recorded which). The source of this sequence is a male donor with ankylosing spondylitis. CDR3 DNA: TGCAGTCTCGCGGCTAGGCCCTACAATGAGCAGTTCTTC. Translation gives CSLAARPYNEQFF.